A single TCR beta chain is shown here with its context. This CDR3 region has 14 residues. From germline, CDR1 is SGHTA and CDR2 FQGNSA. Trimming cost V 2 bases and J 2 bases, with 7 bases left between them. Per the original methods: Cell counts per sample came from amplifying reference gene primers. TCRdb's copy holds only in-frame clones and misses some; the assay was immunoSEQ multiplex PCR. V and J calls and clone size are given by that table; D and trimming were obtained from the DNA. The data hold approximately 210,000 clones, with approximately 85% observed a single time. These data belong to a study of blood T cell repertoires in COVID-19. Turning to the study itself: Nucleic acid was either cDNA or gDNA, and it came from T cells, B-cell-depleted T cells, or PBMCs.

Sequencing input: peripheral blood. The chain couples TRBV7-2 to TRBJ1-3; D ambiguous. The TCR sequence derives from a woman in her forties or fifties with active or convalescent COVID-19. The CDR3 bases are TGTGCCAGCAGCTTACGCGGTGCTGGAAACACCATATATTTT. It yields the protein CASSLRGAGNTIYF.